This TCR beta chain is drawn from a study of shared clonotypes between healthy human individuals (dated by TCRdb to 2019 to 2021). Looking at the study overall: The cohort included a few men and a couple of women between 18 and 49 years of age. For each donor, CD4 naive and CD4 memory were each given three plates, CD8 naive was given two plates, and CD8 memory was given one plate. To estimate repertoire size and how much clonotypes are shared between individuals, the study performed deep sequencing of blood TCR repertoires from roughly five healthy adults. Libraries were prepared and TCR repertoires were sequenced by different laboratories using diverse techniques, in order to increase sequencing depth and limit assay-specific biases. Per donor, leukapheresis produced somewhere between about 0.85 and 9.5 billion PBMCs.

General findings and caveats noted by the study authors: Pairwise subsampling led to the expectation that sequencing depth would affect the degree of clonotype sharing among donors. Naive subsets generally had larger estimated clonotype richness than memory subsets did. Sharing across a few donors was observed for approximately 5% of naive CD4, less than 4% of naive CD8, roughly 2.3% of memory CD4, and over 0.3% of memory CD8 clonotypes. Even with the large sequencing depth, rarefaction of the sorted-subset datasets indicated that sequencing was incomplete. Clonotypes shared by all four sorted-subset donors showed higher generation probabilities than non-shared clonotypes. The genetic and exposure-history diversity represented was limited by the small number of donors. Only blood was sampled, and tissue TCR repertoires likely differ from those in blood.

CD8 naive samples were obtained by positive selection for CCR7 among CD45RO-negative cells, yielding a CD45RA+CCR7+ population from which TemRA cells were excluded. Donors were healthy HIV-negative adults with no recently reported acute infections or vaccinations. Only Caucasian adults living in Nashville, Tennessee, USA were represented among the donors. After blood collection by leukapheresis, PBMCs were isolated using Ficoll-Histopaque density gradient centrifugation and then cryopreserved in the vapor phase of liquid nitrogen. Analytical flow cytometry was used to check the purity and quantity of every magnetically sorted T cell population. Genomic DNA was isolated from every sorted fraction and measured by UV absorbance on a Nanodrop 2000c. CDR1 and CDR2 are read off the germline V gene (reference sequence) as MNHEY and SMNVEV. At the junction V is shortened by 4 bases and J by 6 bases, with 6 bases in between. The CDR3 sequence holds 12 residues, the cysteine and phenylalanine included. Only the CDR3 part of the read is kept: 36 bases, read in frame from the first base.

Regarding this clone: It has no known antigen specificity. No base quality values were provided; no much bigger clone lies one nucleotide off.

TCR CDR3 regions were amplified from genomic DNA by multiplex PCR using the deep immunoSEQ assay. Extracted genomic DNA from each cell subset was distributed evenly across all wells of several immunoSEQ 96-well plates, and each plate was treated as a replicate. For sorted subsets, roughly 0.2 ug genomic DNA, equal to 30,000 to 35,000 T cell genomes, was loaded into each replicate PCR. Purified libraries were quantified with a Qubit 3.0 fluorometer, sized on a Bioanalyzer 2100, and re-quantified with the KAPA Library Quantification kit. Each immunoSEQ 96-well plate was sequenced on its own single-read 150-cycle Illumina NextSeq 550 flow cell. As for the original processing: Because the immunoSEQ output held only junctional sequences and lacked quality scores, the filtering could not match the filtering applied to full-length reads. Sequences were annotated with PyIR, a Python wrapper for IgBLAST v1.9, using IMGT germline references to assign V/J genes and CDR3. Any read was removed if the V/J assignment was weak (E-value above 1e-6), the CDR3 was missing, or the read contained stop codons, out-of-frame junctions, or ambiguous translated residues. V3J clonotypes were defined by identical inferred V gene, J gene, and CDR3 amino acid sequence. Percentage overlap between repertoires was computed as shared unique clonotypes divided by the size of the smaller repertoire. Richness of each repertoire was evaluated using RTK rarefaction, the Chao1 estimator, and Recon v2.1 estimates of unobserved clonotypes. Generation probabilities for all TCRbeta clonotypes obtained by the gDNA method from a handful of donors were computed using OLGA. This is the immuneACCESS table as TCRdb keeps it, with only in-frame sequences that have V and J called. A part of the clones is gone; compared with another copy, unresolved V genes explain less than half, and the rest is unexplained. That table furnishes V, J and clone size, whereas the DNA furnished D and trimming. This sample comprises about 2 million clones, approximately 94% of them detected only once. The leading ten clones occupy 0.9% to 1.5% of the sample.

The receptor's source is a man between 18 and 29 years old in good health. The sequence joins TRBV27 to TRBJ2-2; no D segment can be confidently identified. Sequenced sample: naive CD8+ T cells sorted from blood. The cell subset or site label for this specimen denotes: CD45RA+CCR7+. DNA sequence: TGTGCCAGCAGTTCCCGACCCGGGGAGCTGTTTTTT. This is translated as CASSSRPGELFF.